This TCR beta chain is drawn from a study of blood T cell repertoires in COVID-19. Data came from immunoSEQ multiplex PCR; TCRdb stores just in-frame clones and leaves some out. The table includes about 150,000 clones, 65% to 90% detected once. The CDR3 extends over 14 amino acids. Per the germline V gene, CDR1 is SGHRS and CDR2 is YFSETQ. The ends were cut back, 7 bases at V and 0 bases at J, with 13 bases in the middle. This rearrangement joins TRBV5-1 to TRBJ1-1; D possibly corresponds to TRBD1 (6 bases). This clonotype originated in a woman between 45 and 65 years old with acute or convalescent COVID-19. Sequenced sample: peripheral blood. CDR3 nucleotide sequence: TGCGCCAGCTGCCCCCAGGGGATGAACACTGAAGCTTTCTTT. Encoded protein: CASCPQGMNTEAFF.